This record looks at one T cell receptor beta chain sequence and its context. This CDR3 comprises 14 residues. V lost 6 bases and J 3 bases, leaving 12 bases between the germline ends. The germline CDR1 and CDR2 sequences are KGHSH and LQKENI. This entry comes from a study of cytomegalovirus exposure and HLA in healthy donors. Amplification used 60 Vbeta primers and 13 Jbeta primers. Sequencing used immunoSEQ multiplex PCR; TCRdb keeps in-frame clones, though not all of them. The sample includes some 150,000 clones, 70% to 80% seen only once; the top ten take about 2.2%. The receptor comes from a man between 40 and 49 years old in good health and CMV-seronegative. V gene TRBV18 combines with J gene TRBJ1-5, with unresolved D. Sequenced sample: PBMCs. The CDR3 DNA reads TGTGCCAGCTCGCAACTAGACTCCAATCAGCCCCAGCATTTT. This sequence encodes CASSQLDSNQPQHF. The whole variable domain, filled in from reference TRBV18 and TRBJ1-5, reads NAGVMQNPRHLVRRRGQEARLRCSPMKGHSHVYWYRQLPEEGLKFMVYLQKENIIDESGMPKERFSAEFPKEGPSILRIQQVVRGDSAAYFCASSQLDSNQPQHFGDGTRLSIL.